The 5 T cell receptor beta chains below all came from one sample that was sequenced in a study of vaccination effects on CD4 cells after COVID-19. Their recognized antigens are unknown. CD4+ T cells specific for antigen were expanded with viral peptide pools by the ViraFEST assay before sequencing. After roughly 11 days in culture, the CD4+ T cells were isolated. Infection with SARS-CoV-2 occurred in the person between March and December 2020, and PCR confirmed it. Data came from immunoSEQ multiplex PCR; TCRdb stores just in-frame clones and leaves some out. The sample includes 20,000 to 30,000 clones, 65% to 80% of them seen just once. The specimen was CD4+ T cells from PBMCs cultured with HCoV-NL63 spike peptides, collected before COVID-19 vaccination. These receptors originate from a human donor who had a prior SARS-CoV-2 infection.

The chain is built from TRBV6-2 or TRBV6-3 and TRBJ2-3, with TRBD2 matching 14 bases. J was trimmed by 4 bases and V by 4 bases; bases with no gene match: 13. Germline CDR1 and CDR2: MNHEY and SVGEGT. This CDR3 comprises 19 residues. CDR3 DNA sequence: TGTGCCAGCAGTTCATCCGGGACTAGCGGGAGTGTCGATTCAGATACGCAGTATTTT. The encoded protein is CASSSSGTSGSVDSDTQYF.

This clone was seen a handful of times. This chain connects TRBV2 to TRBJ1-5; a possible D gene is TRBD1 (6 bases). Germline CDR1 reads SNHLY; CDR2 reads FYNNEI. The CDR3 sequence is 12 residues long. V was trimmed by 8 bases and J by 6 bases, leaving 11 bases between them. The DNA of the CDR3 is TGTGCCAGCTGGGGGGGCGTTCAGCCCCAGCATTTT. Its translation: CASWGGVQPQHF.

The chain uses TRBV20-1 and TRBJ2-1, with D unresolved. The CDR3 covers 10 residues. Germline values: CDR1 DFQATT, CDR2 SNEGSKA (reference sequence). V was pared by 6 bases and J by 12 bases, with 12 bases between. The CDR3 protein is CSAAGERQFF. For the CDR3, the DNA is TGCAGTGCCGCCGGCGAACGGCAGTTCTTC.

V is TRBV29-1 and J is TRBJ1-2; a possible D gene is TRBD1 (6 bases). The ends were cut back, 3 bases at V and 8 bases at J, with 22 bases in the middle. The germline gives CDR1 SQVTM, CDR2 ANQGSEA. CDR3 size: 15 residues. The CDR3 DNA reads TGCAGCGTTGATTTTGTCAGGGGAACGGCTTCGGGCTACACCTTC. Its protein is CSVDFVRGTASGYTF. Full variable domain (outside the CDR3, taken from reference TRBV29-1 and TRBJ1-2): SAVISQKPSRDICQRGTSLTIQCQVDSQVTMMFWYRQQPGQSLTLIATANQGSEATYESGFVIDKFPISRPNLTFSTLTVSNMSPEDSSIYLCSVDFVRGTASGYTFGSGTRLTVV.

In DNA, the CDR3 is TGTGCCAGCAGCTTAGGACTAGCGGGGGGGATTATATTGGATACGCAGTATTTT. This translates into CASSLGLAGGIILDTQYF. The V and J genes are TRBV7-9 and TRBJ2-3; 14 bases are a match to TRBD2. The CDR3 is made up of 18 amino acids. The germline V gene has CDR1 SEHNR and CDR2 FQNEAQ (reference sequence). J gave up 6 bases and V 1 base, and 9 bases lay outside the gene matches.